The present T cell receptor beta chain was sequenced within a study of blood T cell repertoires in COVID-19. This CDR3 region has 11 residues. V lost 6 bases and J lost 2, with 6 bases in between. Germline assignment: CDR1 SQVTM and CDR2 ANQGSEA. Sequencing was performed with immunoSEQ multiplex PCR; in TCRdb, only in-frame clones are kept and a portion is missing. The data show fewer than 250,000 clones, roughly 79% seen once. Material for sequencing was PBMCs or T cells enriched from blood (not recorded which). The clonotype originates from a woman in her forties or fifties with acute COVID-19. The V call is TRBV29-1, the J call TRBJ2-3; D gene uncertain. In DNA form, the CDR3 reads TGCAGCGTCGAACTCACAGATACGCAGTATTTT. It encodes CSVELTDTQYF.